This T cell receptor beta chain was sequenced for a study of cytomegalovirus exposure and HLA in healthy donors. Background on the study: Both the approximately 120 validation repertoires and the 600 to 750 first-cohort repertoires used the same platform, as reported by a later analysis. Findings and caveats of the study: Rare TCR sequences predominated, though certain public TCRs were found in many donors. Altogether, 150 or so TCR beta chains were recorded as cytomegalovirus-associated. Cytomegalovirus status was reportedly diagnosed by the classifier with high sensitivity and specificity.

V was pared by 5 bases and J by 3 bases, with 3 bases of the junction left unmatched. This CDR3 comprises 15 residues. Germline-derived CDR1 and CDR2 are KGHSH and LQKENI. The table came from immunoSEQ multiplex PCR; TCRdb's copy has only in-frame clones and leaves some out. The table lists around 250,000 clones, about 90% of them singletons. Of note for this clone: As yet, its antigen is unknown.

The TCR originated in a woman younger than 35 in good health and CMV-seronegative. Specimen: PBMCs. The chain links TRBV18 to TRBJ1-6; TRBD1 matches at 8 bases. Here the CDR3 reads CASSKDRVYNSPLHF. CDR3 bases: TGTGCCAGCTCAAAGGACAGGGTCTATAATTCACCCCTCCACTTT.